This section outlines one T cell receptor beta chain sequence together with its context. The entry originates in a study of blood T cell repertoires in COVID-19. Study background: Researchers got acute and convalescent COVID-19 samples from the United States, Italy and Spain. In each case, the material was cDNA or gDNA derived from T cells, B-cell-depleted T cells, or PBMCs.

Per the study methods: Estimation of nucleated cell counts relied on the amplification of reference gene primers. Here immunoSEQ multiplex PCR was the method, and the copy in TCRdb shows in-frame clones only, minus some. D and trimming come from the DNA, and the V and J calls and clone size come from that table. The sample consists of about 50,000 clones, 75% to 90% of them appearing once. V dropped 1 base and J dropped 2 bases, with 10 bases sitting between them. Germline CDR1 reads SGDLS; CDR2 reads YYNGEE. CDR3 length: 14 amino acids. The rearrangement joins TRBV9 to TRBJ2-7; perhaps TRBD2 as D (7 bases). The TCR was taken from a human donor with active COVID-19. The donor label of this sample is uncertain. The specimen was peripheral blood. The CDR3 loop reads CASSVRGGAYEQYF. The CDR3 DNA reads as TGTGCCAGCAGCGTAAGGGGGGGAGCCTACGAGCAGTACTTC.